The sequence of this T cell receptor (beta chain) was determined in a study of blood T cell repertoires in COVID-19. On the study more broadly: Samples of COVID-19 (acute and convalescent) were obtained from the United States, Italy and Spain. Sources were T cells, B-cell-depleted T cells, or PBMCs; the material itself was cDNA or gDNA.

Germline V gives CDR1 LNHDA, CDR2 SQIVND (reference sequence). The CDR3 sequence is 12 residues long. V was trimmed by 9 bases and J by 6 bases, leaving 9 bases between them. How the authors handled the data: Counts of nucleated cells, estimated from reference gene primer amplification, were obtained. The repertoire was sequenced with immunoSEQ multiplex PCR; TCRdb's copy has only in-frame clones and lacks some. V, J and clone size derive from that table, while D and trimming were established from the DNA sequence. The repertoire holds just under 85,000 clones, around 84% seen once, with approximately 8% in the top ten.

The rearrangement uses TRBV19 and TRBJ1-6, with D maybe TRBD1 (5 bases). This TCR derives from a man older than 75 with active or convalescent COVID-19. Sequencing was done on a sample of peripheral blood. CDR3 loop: CASREGNSPLHF. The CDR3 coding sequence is TGTGCCAGCAGGGAGGGTAATTCACCCCTCCACTTT.